What follows are 22 T cell receptor beta chains derived from one specimen sequenced in a study of T cells in Graves' hyperthyroidism and ophthalmopathy. TCR beta CDR3 sequences were amplified from RNA transcripts. With the HTBI primer set, the TCR CDR3 went through a first round of RT-PCR. In TCRdb, the multiplex PCR reads were re-called with MiXCR into one record per CDR3 protein. Of more than 550,000 distinct CDR3 sequences in the sample, nearly 45% are singletons; the top ten hold about 7.2%. Sequencing input: peripheral blood or thyroid tissue (not recorded which). The origin of the receptors is an adult man with Graves' disease, either hyperthyroidism or ophthalmopathy (not recorded which).

Comment on this clonotype: At one of its ends the junction is not consistent with the germline gene, which may arise from a read error. J is TRBJ2-7 and V is TRBV7-8, with D perhaps TRBD1 (6 bases). This CDR3 spans 15 amino acids. Germline CDR1 reads SGHVS; CDR2 reads FQNEAQ. This CDR3 is CASSPKTGSSYEQYF. The CDR3 nucleotides read TGCGCCAGCAGCCCGAAAACAGGGTCCTCCTACGAGCAGTACTTC.

The rearrangement links TRBV20-1 to TRBJ1-4; D not resolved. Germline CDR1 DFQATT, CDR2 SNEGSKA (reference sequence). V gave up 7 bases and J gave up 0 bases, with 6 bases separating them. This CDR3 region has 12 residues. CDR3 amino acids: CSVFSTNEKLFF. The CDR3, as DNA: TGCAGTGTTTTCTCAACTAATGAAAAACTGTTTTTT.

The CDR3 region is CAISAAGTGHYGYTF. CDR3 coding DNA: TGTGCCATCAGTGCGGCCGGGACAGGACACTATGGCTACACCTTC. The chain combines TRBV10-3 with TRBJ1-2, with 8 bases lining up with TRBD1. The CDR3 length is 15 residues. The V segment lost 4 bases and the J segment 3 bases; nucleotides outside the gene matches: 7. CDR1 ENHRY and CDR2 SYGVKD come from the germline V gene.

This clonotype has only a few counts. The rearrangement uses TRBV20-1 and TRBJ1-4; D is perhaps TRBD1 (5 bases). The V end was cut by 0 bases, the J end by 4 bases, with 12 bases between. There are 15 residues in the CDR3. The V gene's germline CDR1 is DFQATT and CDR2 SNEGSKA (reference sequence). The CDR3 here is CSARDAQGLNEKLFF. The CDR3 coding sequence is TGCAGTGCTAGAGATGCGCAGGGCCTTAATGAAAAACTGTTTTTT.

This clonotype has ten or more counts. This CDR3 reads CATSDLSGGVETQYF. The CDR3 coding sequence is TGTGCCACCAGTGATTTAAGCGGGGGGGTGGAGACCCAGTACTTC. J is TRBJ2-5 and V is TRBV24-1, with 10 nucleotides matching TRBD2. CDR3 size: 15 residues. V gave up 1 base and J gave up 5 bases; unmatched junction bases: 3. CDR1 is KGHDR, CDR2 SFDVKD, per germline.

This clonotype has more than one count but fewer than ten. Given a much more abundant clone one base away, this may be a read error. The CDR3, as DNA: TGTGCCAGCAGCCAGGGTAACGAGCAGTACTTC. As protein: CASSQGNEQYF. J is TRBJ2-7 and V is TRBV7-9; weak D call: TRBD1 (5 bases). The length of the CDR3 is 11 residues. Trimming removed 5 bases at V and 5 bases at J, with 7 bases between. The germline V gene has CDR1 SEHNR and CDR2 FQNEAQ (reference sequence).

The chain employs TRBV6-4 and TRBJ1-2, with D perhaps matching TRBD1 (6 bases). Trimming stripped 6 bases from V and 7 bases from J, with 15 bases between. This CDR3 is 13 amino acids long. Germline-derived CDR1 and CDR2 are MRHNA and SNTAGT. For the CDR3, the DNA is TGTGCCAGCAGCCCGGGACAAATGGGTGGCTACACCTTC. Its protein product is CASSPGQMGGYTF.

This clonotype was picked up one time. This CDR3 reads CASSLPPGGNSPLHF. The CDR3 DNA follows: TGTGCCAGCAGCTTACCTCCGGGAGGCAATTCACCCCTCCACTTT. The V gene is TRBV7-2, the J gene TRBJ1-6; D is ambiguous. Germline V gene data show CDR1 as SGHTA and CDR2 as FQGNSA. Trimming removed 2 bases at V and 7 bases at J, with 12 bases between. This CDR3 is 15 amino acids long.

The chain carries TRBV25-1 and TRBJ1-6; 9 bases map to TRBD1. Trimming took 5 bases from V and 8 from J; bases not matched to a gene: 16. Germline V CDR1 and CDR2: MGHDK, SYGVNS. This CDR3 contains 18 residues. CDR3 residues: CASSLPQGAIGRHSPLHF. DNA for the CDR3: TGTGCCAGCAGTTTACCACAGGGGGCGATAGGCCGGCATTCACCCCTCCACTTT.

This clonotype was recorded at least ten times. This chain uses TRBV6-5 with TRBJ2-7; D is ambiguous. Germline V gives CDR1 MNHEY, CDR2 SVGAGI. V was trimmed by 0 bases and J by 5 bases, leaving 5 bases between them. This CDR3 is 12 amino acids long. CDR3 nucleotide sequence: TGTGCCAGCAGTTACTCGTACGACGAGCAGTACTTC. Its protein product is CASSYSYDEQYF.

V and J are TRBV15 and TRBJ1-6, with D perhaps TRBD1 (5 bases). Trimming left V 5 bases short and J 5 bases short, with 10 bases between. The CDR3 runs 14 residues. Germline CDR1 reads LNHNV; CDR2 reads YYDKDF (reference sequence). The CDR3 protein is CATSWGRDNSPLHF. CDR3 DNA: TGTGCCACCAGCTGGGGCAGGGATAATTCACCCCTCCACTTT.

To note about this clonotype: This sequence may be a read error, since a much larger clone differs from it by one base. The chain has TRBV10-3 and TRBJ2-7, with D possibly called TRBD1 or TRBD2 (6 bases each). The CDR3 length is 13 residues. V lost 2 bases and J lost 6, with 11 bases in between. The V gene's germline CDR1 is ENHRY and CDR2 SYGVKD. DNA for the CDR3: TGTGCCATCAGTGAGGGGGGGCCTAGCGAGCAGTACTTC. It translates to CAISEGGPSEQYF.

This clonotype was observed at least ten times. The rearrangement links TRBV2 to TRBJ1-5; a possible D gene is TRBD1 (5 bases). In germline, CDR1 is SNHLY, CDR2 FYNNEI. The CDR3 contains 14 residues. V was trimmed by 9 bases and J by 2 bases, leaving 14 bases between them. This chain's CDR3 is CASQGAGGNQPQHF. CDR3 nucleotide sequence: TGTGCCAGTCAGGGAGCAGGAGGCAATCAGCCCCAGCATTTT.

This clonotype showed up many times. This rearrangement joins TRBV10-1 to TRBJ1-2, with 12 bases aligning to TRBD1. This CDR3 has 16 amino acids. V lost 4 bases, J lost 8 bases, and 11 bases stayed unmatched. Germline lookup yields CDR1 WNHNN and CDR2 SYGVQD (reference sequence). The CDR3 nucleotides read TGCGCCAGCAGTGCCGAAAGGGACAGGGGGCGTCGAGGCTACACCTTC. It encodes CASSAERDRGRRGYTF.

The V call is TRBV4-1, the J call TRBJ1-2, with 8 bases matching TRBD1. V lost 4 bases, J lost 4 bases, and 8 bases stayed unmatched. The CDR3 covers 15 residues. Germline V gene data show CDR1 as MGHRA and CDR2 as YSYEKL. The DNA for the CDR3 is TGCGCCAGCAGCCCTGGACAGGGACCTGGCTATGGCTACACCTTC. It yields the protein CASSPGQGPGYGYTF.

Many counts were recorded for this clonotype. The chain uses TRBV24-1 and TRBJ1-2, with no clear D. There are 12 residues in the CDR3. Germline lookup yields CDR1 KGHDR and CDR2 SFDVKD. Trimming removed 4 bases from V and 8 bases from J, with 10 bases in between. CDR3 DNA: TGTGCCACCAGTGAGTCTGTTGGCGGCTACACCTTC. Translating gives CATSESVGGYTF.

The sample holds a few counts of this clonotype. The chain has TRBV10-3 and TRBJ2-6; 8 bases align to TRBD1. V gave up 10 bases and J gave up 0 bases; unmatched junction bases: 11. Germline assignment: CDR1 ENHRY and CDR2 SYGVKD. This CDR3 has 17 amino acids. The CDR3 protein is CASSTGQGASGANVLTF. The CDR3 DNA reads TGTGCCAGCAGCACCGGACAGGGCGCCTCTGGGGCCAACGTCCTGACTTTC.

The chain employs TRBV7-9 and TRBJ2-7; 11 nucleotides match TRBD1. V dropped 6 bases and J dropped 3; count of bases not matched to a gene: 7. Germline-derived CDR1 and CDR2 are SEHNR and FQNEAQ (reference sequence). The CDR3 totals 15 residues. The CDR3: CASSYRDRGDYEQYF. The CDR3 DNA sequence: TGTGCCAGCAGTTATCGGGACAGGGGGGACTACGAGCAGTACTTC.

The rearrangement joins TRBV24-1 to TRBJ1-5; D may be TRBD1 (5 bases). The V end lost 9 bases, the J end lost 9 bases, and 14 bases lay between the germline ends. This CDR3 spans 12 amino acids. The V gene's germline CDR1 is KGHDR and CDR2 SFDVKD. The CDR3 DNA follows: TGTGCCACCGGGGACCAGGGTCGGCCCCAGCATTTT. It encodes CATGDQGRPQHF.

V gene TRBV5-1 combines with J gene TRBJ1-1, with TRBD1 identical over 7 bases. Germline V lookup: CDR1 SGHRS, CDR2 YFSETQ. Trimming took 4 bases from V and 5 from J; bases not matched to a gene: 11. This CDR3 is built from 15 residues. The CDR3 sequence: CASSQPHMTGTEAFF. CDR3 DNA sequence: TGCGCCAGCAGCCAACCCCATATGACAGGGACTGAAGCTTTCTTT. Drawing the rest from reference TRBV5-1 and TRBJ1-1, the complete variable domain is KAGVTQTPRYLIKTRGQQVTLSCSPISGHRSVSWYQQTPGQGLQFLFEYFSETQRNKGNFPGRFSGRQFSNSRSEMNVSTLELGDSALYLCASSQPHMTGTEAFFGQGTRLTVV.

The rearrangement joins TRBV7-2 to TRBJ2-3; tentative D call: TRBD2 (6 bases). CDR1 and CDR2 from the germline V gene are SGHTA and FQGNSA. CDR3 size: 17 residues. V lost 4 bases, J lost 3 bases, and 20 bases lay in between. CDR3 amino acids: CASSYLLRGTGTDTQYF. The CDR3 bases are TGTGCCAGCAGCTACCTCCTCCGCGGGACTGGTACAGATACGCAGTATTTT.

There are a few counts of this clonotype. V is TRBV5-1 and J is TRBJ1-1; D is undetermined. V was shortened by 1 base and J by 1 base, with 11 bases between the two germline ends. Germline V gene sequence: CDR1 SGHRS, CDR2 YFSETQ. The CDR3 totals 15 residues. The CDR3 DNA reads TGCGCCAGCAGCTTGACGATGAGGGAGAACACTGAAGCTTTCTTT. As protein: CASSLTMRENTEAFF.